Sequencing of this T cell receptor (beta chain) was carried out in a study of OX40 agonist ivuxolimab in advanced cancers. Study-level background: An agonistic anti-OX40 (CD134) antibody, ivuxolimab, was used to treat the patients. Study results and caveats: Dose levels from 0.1 to 3.0 mg/kg saw CD4+ and CD8+ blood T cells expand clonally by week 6.

TCRdb's table, derived via immunoSEQ multiplex PCR, lists solely in-frame clones and lacks some. The data hold tens of thousands of clones, with 88% observed a single time. Germline CDR1 and CDR2: SGHRS and YFSETQ. Trimming stripped 4 bases from V and 2 bases from J, with 12 bases between. The CDR3 sequence is 14 residues long. Exclusion applied to patients with autoimmune disease history or systemic immunosuppression. A word on this clone: Its antigen is undetermined.

This clonotype was obtained from an adult with an advanced solid tumor such as melanoma, head and neck, liver or kidney cancer. The sequences come from CD4+ or CD8+ T cells sorted from blood, collected in a trial of the OX40 agonist ivuxolimab. This chain joins TRBV5-1 and TRBJ1-2; a weak D match, TRBD1 (6 bases). CDR3 sequence (DNA): TGCGCCAGCAGCACTGGCACAGGGAACTATGGCTACACCTTC. This sequence encodes CASSTGTGNYGYTF.